The source of this T cell receptor beta chain is a study of shared clonotypes between healthy human individuals. Study details: Three CD4 naive, three CD4 memory, two CD8 naive and one CD8 memory plate were used per donor. Study-level points and caveats: Approximately 5% was the fraction of naive CD4 clonotypes found shared across four donors.

Comment on this clone: As yet, its antigen is unknown.

Replicate PCRs from sorted subsets contained roughly 200 ng DNA, which is 31,000 or so T cell genomes. This table comes from immunoSEQ multiplex PCR, and its TCRdb copy is limited to in-frame clones, with some not included. The sample contains some 2,500,000 clones, 80% to 95% of which appear only once. The CDR3 totals 14 residues. V shed 6 bases and J 6 bases; nucleotides not matched to a gene: 7. The germline CDR1 and CDR2 sequences are MDHEN and SYDVKM. The sequence was obtained from a man aged 18 to 29 in good health. Some clones in this sample may be carry-over from other donors' samples. The V and J genes are TRBV28 and TRBJ1-5; 8 bases fit TRBD1. Sequences were obtained from naive CD4+ T cells from PBMCs. The subset here: CD45RA+ positively selected. The CDR3 loop reads CASRNTGGVQPQHF. The CDR3 DNA is TGTGCCAGCAGAAATACAGGGGGTGTTCAGCCCCAGCATTTT.